This record covers a single TCR beta chain. Its antigen is not identified. Profiling relied on immunoSEQ multiplex PCR, and the TCRdb table lists in-frame clones only, not all of them. Found here are more than 140,000 clones, 89% of them singletons; the top ten hold under 3.5%. The data are from a study of T cell responses to AZD1222 COVID-19 vaccine. About the study: Second doses were pooled across both intervals (about 4 or about 12 weeks).

Findings and limits, study-wide: The study reported that nearly half of spike-specific TCRs target unmutated variant regions. Compared with day 0, the breadth and depth of the Spike-specific TCR repertoire rose significantly after two doses of AZD1222. The sample set comprised mostly white British donors with more females, and clonal diversity was possibly underestimated.

The starting material was peripheral blood, obtained on day 0 of AZD1222 vaccination. This receptor was identified in an adult in good health.

In nucleotides, the CDR3 is TGTGCCACCAGTGAAGGCCGGGACACTGAAGCTTTCTTT. Encoded protein: CATSEGRDTEAFF. V is TRBV24-1 and J is TRBJ1-1; unclear D gene. This CDR3 is built from 13 residues. CDR1 is KGHDR, CDR2 SFDVKD, per germline. V lost 4 bases, J lost 3 bases, and 8 bases lay in between.